The TCR beta chain under discussion was sequenced for a study of shared clonotypes between healthy human individuals. The CDR3 length is 15 residues. The V end was cut by 0 bases, the J end by 1 base, with 9 bases between. Germline values: CDR1 LNHNV, CDR2 YYDKDF (reference sequence). Study conclusions and caveats: Naive subsets usually exceeded memory subsets in estimated richness.

The assay was run at deep level. Original analysis: In the immunoSEQ data, sequences were junction-only and lacked quality scores, so filtering differed. The table came from immunoSEQ multiplex PCR; TCRdb's copy has only in-frame clones and leaves some out. V and J calls and clone size are given by that table; D and trimming were obtained from the DNA. In the table there are over a million clones, roughly 75% of which are singletons. The CD4+ fraction was divided into a CD45RA+ naive subset and a CD45RA-negative memory subset. Remarks on this clone: The target antigen is unknown.

The chain couples TRBV15 to TRBJ1-2; D call uncertain. The clonotype comes from a man between 18 and 29 years old in good health. The specimen was memory CD4+ T cells sorted from blood. Regarding subset: CD45RA-negative fraction. Here the CDR3 reads CATSRDRTVNYGYTF. DNA of the CDR3: TGTGCCACCAGCAGAGATCGGACGGTTAACTATGGCTACACCTTC. Complete variable domain (other parts from reference TRBV15 and TRBJ1-2): DAMVIQNPRYQVTQFGKPVTLSCSQTLNHNVMYWYQQKSSQAPKLLFHYYDKDFNNEADTPDNFQSRRPNTSFCFLDIRSPGLGDTAMYLCATSRDRTVNYGYTFGSGTRLTVV.